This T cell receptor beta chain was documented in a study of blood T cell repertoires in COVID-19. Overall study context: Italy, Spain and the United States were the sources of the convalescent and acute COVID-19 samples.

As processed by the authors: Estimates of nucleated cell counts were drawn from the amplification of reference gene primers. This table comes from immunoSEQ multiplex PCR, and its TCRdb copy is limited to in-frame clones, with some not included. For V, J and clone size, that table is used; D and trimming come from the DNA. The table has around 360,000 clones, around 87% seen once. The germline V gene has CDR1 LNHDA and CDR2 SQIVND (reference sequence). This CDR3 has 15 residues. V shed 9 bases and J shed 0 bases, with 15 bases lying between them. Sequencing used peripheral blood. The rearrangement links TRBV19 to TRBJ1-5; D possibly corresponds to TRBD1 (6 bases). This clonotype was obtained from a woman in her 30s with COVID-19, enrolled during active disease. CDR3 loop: CARATGRGSNQPQHF. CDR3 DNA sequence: TGTGCCAGGGCAACGGGCAGGGGTAGCAATCAGCCCCAGCATTTT.